Each of the 22 T cell receptor beta chains below was sequenced from the same sample in a study of human CD8 memory T cell subsets. Construction of TCR beta libraries was accomplished by means of UMI-labeled 5' RACE. TCRdb reanalyzed the 5' RACE reads, giving one entry per CDR3 protein sequence and no DNA. This sample contains about 10,000 distinct CDR3 sequences. Sequenced: CD8+ stem-like memory T cells (TSCM and TCM) sorted from PBMCs. Indicated subset: stem-like memory CD8 T cells (TSTEM), CCR7+ PD-1- TIGIT-. All receptors derive from a human donor in good health.

The chain carries TRBV6-5 and TRBJ2-5; TCRdb's assignment of TRBD1 cannot be checked, as there is no DNA. Germline V lookup: CDR1 MNHEY, CDR2 SVGAGI. The CDR3 is made up of 14 amino acids. CDR3 sequence reads: CASSERTGGETQYF.

V gene TRBV9 combines with J gene TRBJ1-2. Germline V lookup: CDR1 SGDLS, CDR2 YYNGEE. This CDR3 is 16 amino acids long. The CDR3 sequence: CASSPSGGGPNYGYTF.

J is TRBJ2-7 and V is TRBV7-6; the D call of TRBD1 rests on TCRdb alone, since no DNA is present to check it. The germline V gene encodes CDR1 SGHVS and CDR2 FNYEAQ. This CDR3 spans 16 amino acids. The CDR3: CASSSKQGAVGYEQYF.

CDR3 residues: CASSYYWTYNEQFF. V usage is TRBV6-5 and J usage is TRBJ2-1; the TRBD1 assignment by TCRdb is unverifiable without DNA. Germline V gene lookup returns CDR1 MNHEY and CDR2 SVGAGI. The CDR3 length is 14 residues.

The genes are TRBV7-9 and TRBJ2-1; TCRdb proposes TRBD2, but this gene call is untestable without DNA. The germline V gene encodes CDR1 SEHNR and CDR2 FQNEAQ (reference sequence). The CDR3 spans 16 residues. The CDR3 is CASSSTLAGVPNEQFF.

Judged by frequency, this clonotype is medium-sized (0.01 to 0.1%). This sequence joins TRBV30 and TRBJ1-1. The length of the CDR3 is 15 residues. From germline, CDR1 is GTSNPN and CDR2 SVGIG (reference sequence). The CDR3 loop reads CAWSVRLEGYTEAFF.

According to its frequency, this clonotype is medium-sized (0.01 to 0.1%). The J gene is TRBJ2-2, the V gene TRBV7-9; TCRdb's D gene call, TRBD1, goes unchecked for lack of DNA. The CDR3 loop spans 14 amino acids. Germline lookup yields CDR1 SEHNR and CDR2 FQNEAQ (reference sequence). CDR3 sequence reads: CASSPTPGTGELFF.

The rearrangement uses TRBV20-1 and TRBJ1-1. Germline V gene lookup returns CDR1 DFQATT and CDR2 SNEGSKA (reference sequence). The CDR3 extends over 19 amino acids. The CDR3: CSARGPSRMKNAMNTEAFF.

This chain links TRBV6-6 with TRBJ2-4; TCRdb names TRBD2, which stays unverified in the absence of DNA. CDR1 is MNHNY, CDR2 SVGAGI, per germline (reference sequence). The CDR3 has 18 residues. The CDR3 reads CASSLGLAGMRTKNIQYF.

This clonotype is classed as medium-sized by frequency. The chain has TRBV5-1 and TRBJ2-1; with no DNA, the TCRdb D assignment of TRBD2 cannot be verified. Germline V gene lookup returns CDR1 SGHRS and CDR2 YFSETQ. This CDR3 region has 19 residues. The CDR3 region is CASSLASQLAKSSYNEQFF.

The rearrangement joins TRBV12-3 or TRBV12-4 to TRBJ1-5; with no DNA, the TCRdb D assignment of TRBD1 cannot be verified. This CDR3 comprises 16 residues. The CDR3 sequence is CASSRMTDINNQPQHF.

The chain couples TRBV7-9 to TRBJ2-1; there is no DNA to check the TCRdb D call of TRBD2. The CDR3 sequence is 15 residues long. The germline CDR1 and CDR2 sequences are SEHNR and FQNEAQ (reference sequence). The CDR3 sequence is CASSIKLAGDNEQFF.

The V and J genes are TRBV15 and TRBJ2-1. The CDR3 consists of 15 residues. In germline, CDR1 is LNHNV, CDR2 YYDKDF (reference sequence). The CDR3: CATSRVGVSDNEQFF.

This chain connects TRBV15 to TRBJ2-7. CDR3 length: 12 amino acids. Per germline, CDR1 LNHNV and CDR2 YYDKDF (reference sequence). CDR3 sequence reads: CATSRDRPEQYF.

V usage is TRBV27 and J usage is TRBJ2-1. The germline CDR1 and CDR2 sequences are MNHEY and SMNVEV (reference sequence). The length of the CDR3 is 12 residues. Here the CDR3 reads CASTAVNNEQFF.

By frequency, this clonotype registers medium-sized. The chain couples TRBV29-1 to TRBJ1-2; lacking DNA, the TRBD1 call made by TCRdb goes unchecked. The CDR3 spans 14 residues. The germline V gene has CDR1 SQVTM and CDR2 ANQGSEA. The chain's CDR3 is CSVAQGAGAYGYTF.

The chain combines TRBV28 with TRBJ2-1; the D call from TCRdb, TRBD2, cannot be confirmed without DNA. Looked up from germline, CDR1 is MDHEN and CDR2 is SYDVKM. The CDR3 totals 15 residues. The CDR3 loop reads CASSFPADLYNEQFF.

The chain uses TRBV29-1 and TRBJ2-7; the TCRdb D gene call, TRBD2, has no DNA to confirm it. The length of the CDR3 is 14 residues. The germline gives CDR1 SQVTM, CDR2 ANQGSEA. The CDR3 reads CSVEDQGGNYEQYF.

The chain uses TRBV27 and TRBJ2-2; there is no DNA to check the TCRdb D call of TRBD2. From germline, CDR1 is MNHEY and CDR2 SMNVEV (reference sequence). CDR3 length: 16 amino acids. CDR3 loop: CASTQGTSGRSGELFF.

This chain connects TRBV2 to TRBJ2-3; TCRdb's D call, TRBD2, is unchecked because there is no DNA. The CDR3 spans 16 residues. Germline loops: CDR1 SNHLY, CDR2 FYNNEI. The chain's CDR3 is CASSDPSGTSVDTQYF.

This clonotype ranks as medium-sized in terms of frequency. The V and J genes are TRBV29-1 and TRBJ2-7; TCRdb outputs TRBD1, but without DNA this stays unchecked. The CDR3 covers 12 residues. The germline CDR1 and CDR2 sequences are SQVTM and ANQGSEA. The CDR3 is CSAWDETYEQYF.

The chain is built from TRBV4-3 and TRBJ2-3. Per germline, CDR1 LGHNA and CDR2 YSLEER. This CDR3 region has 12 residues. The CDR3 sequence: CASSHIGDTQYF.